This TCR beta chain comes out of a study of PD-1 blockade in classical Hodgkin lymphoma. Study as a whole: Patients were dosed intravenously with nivolumab at 3 mg/kg every 2 weeks. General study results and limits: Patients newly diagnosed and complete responders had comparable baseline diversity. Lower baseline TCR diversity was reported for newly diagnosed patients than for healthy donors. CD8+ TCR diversity did not rise significantly by C4D1, unlike CD4+.

Following autologous stem cell transplantation, relapse occurred in every patient, and exposure to brentuximab vedotin varied. Produced via immunoSEQ multiplex PCR; TCRdb's table is partial and in-frame only. The sample includes some 15,000 clones, around 83% of them seen just once. The CDR3 sequence is 13 residues long. Germline lookup yields CDR1 SGHAT and CDR2 FQNNGV. J gave up 7 bases and V 5 bases, and 7 bases lay outside the gene matches. Comments on this clone: The antigen is not known.

Sequenced here: peripheral blood mononuclear cells (PBMCs), sampled before the second cycle of nivolumab. The rearrangement joins TRBV11-2 to TRBJ1-1; 7 bases map to TRBD1. This receptor was identified in a human donor with classical Hodgkin lymphoma. CDR3 residues: CASSKMGQFEAFF. CDR3 bases: TGTGCCAGCAGCAAAATGGGACAGTTTGAAGCTTTCTTT.